A selection of T cell receptor beta chains follows, all from one sample in a study of long-term antiretroviral therapy in people with HIV. Data came from immunoSEQ multiplex PCR; TCRdb stores just in-frame clones and leaves some out. The table has over 8,500 clones, around four fifths seen once; the top ten hold roughly 21%. Sequences were derived from unsorted PBMCs, sampled about 7 years after starting antiretroviral therapy. Source of these receptors: a man aged 50 to 59 with HIV. CDR3s include the opening cysteine and the closing phenylalanine or tryptophan. D genes are given only for firm matches.

CDR3	DNA	V	J	D
CASSEYWQLNTEAFF	TGTGCCAGCAGTGAATATTGGCAGCTGAACACTGAAGCTTTCTTT	TRBV25-1	TRBJ1-1	-
CASSARTGLETQYF	TGTGCCAGCAGCGCTCGGACAGGGCTGGAGACCCAGTACTTC	TRBV27	TRBJ2-5	TRBD1
CASSSDRTANLYGYTF	TGTGCCAGCTCATCAGACCGGACAGCAAACCTCTATGGCTACACCTTC	TRBV18	TRBJ1-2	-
CASSQVGGFWTDTQYF	TGTGCCAGCAGCCAAGTTGGAGGGTTTTGGACAGATACGCAGTATTTT	TRBV14	TRBJ2-3	-
CASSFGVDTEAFF	TGTGCCAGCAGTTTCGGGGTTGACACTGAAGCTTTCTTT	TRBV27	TRBJ1-1	-
CASSSRGVGKETQYF	TGTGCCAGCAGCTCCCGGGGAGTGGGGAAAGAGACCCAGTACTTC	TRBV5-4	TRBJ2-5	-
CASSLGGDMNTEAFF	TGTGCCAGCAGTTTGGGAGGGGATATGAACACTGAAGCTTTCTTT	TRBV28	TRBJ1-1	-
CASSLRDTGELFF	TGCGCCAGCAGCTTGCGTGACACCGGGGAGCTGTTTTTT	TRBV5-1	TRBJ2-2	-
CASSQEGVSNQPQHF	TGCGCCAGCAGCCAAGAAGGCGTGAGCAATCAGCCCCAGCATTTT	TRBV4-1	TRBJ1-5	-
CASSSPQGPKETQYF	TGTGCCAGCAGCTCACCCCAGGGGCCCAAGGAGACCCAGTACTTC	TRBV7-8	TRBJ2-5	-
CASSFGTAVSYEQYF	TGCGCCAGCAGTTTTGGGACAGCCGTCTCCTACGAGCAGTACTTC	TRBV5-1	TRBJ2-7	TRBD1